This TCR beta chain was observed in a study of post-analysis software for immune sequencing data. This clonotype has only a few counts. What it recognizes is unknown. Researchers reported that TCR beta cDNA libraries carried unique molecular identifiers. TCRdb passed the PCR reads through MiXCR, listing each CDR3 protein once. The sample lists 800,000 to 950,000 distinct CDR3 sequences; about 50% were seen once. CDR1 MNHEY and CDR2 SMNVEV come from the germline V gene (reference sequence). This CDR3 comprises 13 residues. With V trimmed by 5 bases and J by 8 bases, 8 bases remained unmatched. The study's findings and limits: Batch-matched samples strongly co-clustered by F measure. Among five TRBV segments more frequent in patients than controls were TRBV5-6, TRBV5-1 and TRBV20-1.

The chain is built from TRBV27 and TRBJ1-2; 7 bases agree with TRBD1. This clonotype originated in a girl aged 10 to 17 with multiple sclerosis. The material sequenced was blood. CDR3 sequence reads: CASSEGGGGGYTF. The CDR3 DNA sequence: TGTGCCAGCAGTGAAGGGGGCGGAGGAGGCTACACCTTC.